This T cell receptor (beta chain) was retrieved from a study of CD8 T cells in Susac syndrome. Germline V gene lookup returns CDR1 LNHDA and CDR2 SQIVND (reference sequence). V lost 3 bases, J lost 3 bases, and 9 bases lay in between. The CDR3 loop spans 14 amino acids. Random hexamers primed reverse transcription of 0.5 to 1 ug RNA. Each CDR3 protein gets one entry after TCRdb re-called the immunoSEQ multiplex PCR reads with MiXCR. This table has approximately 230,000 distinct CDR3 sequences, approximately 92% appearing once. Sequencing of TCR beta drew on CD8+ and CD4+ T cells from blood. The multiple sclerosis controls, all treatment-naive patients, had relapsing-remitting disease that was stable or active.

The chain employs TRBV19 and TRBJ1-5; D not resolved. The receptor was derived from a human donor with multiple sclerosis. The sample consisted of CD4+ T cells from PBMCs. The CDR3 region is CASSIYSDNQPQHF. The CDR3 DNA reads TGTGCCAGTAGTATTTACAGCGACAATCAGCCCCAGCATTTT.